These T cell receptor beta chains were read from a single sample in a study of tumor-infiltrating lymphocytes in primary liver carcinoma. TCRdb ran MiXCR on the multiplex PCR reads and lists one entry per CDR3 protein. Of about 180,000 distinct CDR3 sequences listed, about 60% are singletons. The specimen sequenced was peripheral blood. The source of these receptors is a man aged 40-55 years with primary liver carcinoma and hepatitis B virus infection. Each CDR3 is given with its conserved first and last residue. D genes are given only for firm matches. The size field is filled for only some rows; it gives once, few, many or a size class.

CDR3 DNA: TGTACCAGCAGCTTGGTTATCGGACTAGCCATGGGTGAGCTGTCCTTC
CDR3 protein: CTSSLVIGLAMGELSF
clone size: -
J gene: TRBJ2-1
V gene: TRBV11-2
D gene: TRBD2

CDR3 DNA: TGTTCCAGCAGCTCAACAGGGGTGGATACGCAGTATTTT
CDR3 protein: CSSSSTGVDTQYF
clone size: -
J gene: TRBJ2-3
V gene: TRBV12-3/TRBV12-4
D gene: TRBD1

CDR3 DNA: TGTGCCAGCAGTTACCAGGTGACGGCTACCTACGAGCAGTACTTC
CDR3 protein: CASSYQVTATYEQYF
clone size: -
J gene: TRBJ2-7
V gene: TRBV6-5
D gene: -

CDR3 DNA: TGTGCCAGCAGCTCAGACAGGATAGACTCACCCCTCCACTTT
CDR3 protein: CASSSDRIDSPLHF
clone size: -
J gene: TRBJ1-6
V gene: TRBV7-8
D gene: -

CDR3 DNA: TGCAGCGTTGGGGAAAGTCGATGGGGTGGCTACACCTTC
CDR3 protein: CSVGESRWGGYTF
clone size: few
J gene: TRBJ1-2
V gene: TRBV29-1
D gene: -

CDR3 DNA: TGTGCCAGCAGATCAGTAGAGGCCGGAGAGACCCAGTACTTC
CDR3 protein: CASRSVEAGETQYF
clone size: few
J gene: TRBJ2-5
V gene: TRBV6-6
D gene: -

CDR3 DNA: TGCGACAGCAGCCAAGACGGGGAGCGGGACCTTAATGAGCAGTTCTTC
CDR3 protein: CDSSQDGERDLNEQFF
clone size: -
J gene: TRBJ2-1
V gene: TRBV4-1
D gene: TRBD2

CDR3 DNA: TGTGCCAGCAGTACGTTCGGGAACAATCAGCCCCAGCATTTT
CDR3 protein: CASSTFGNNQPQHF
clone size: few
J gene: TRBJ1-5
V gene: TRBV6-1
D gene: -

CDR3 DNA: TGCAGCGTATTGACAGGGTTGAGCAATCAGCCCCAGCATTTT
CDR3 protein: CSVLTGLSNQPQHF
clone size: -
J gene: TRBJ1-5
V gene: TRBV29-1
D gene: TRBD1

CDR3 DNA: TGTGCCAGCAGCTTGCTAGCGGGAGACTACGAGCAGTACTTC
CDR3 protein: CASSLLAGDYEQYF
clone size: -
J gene: TRBJ2-7
V gene: TRBV5-4
D gene: TRBD2

CDR3 DNA: TGCGCCAGCAGCCGGGGACTAAGTGAGACCCAGTACTTC
CDR3 protein: CASSRGLSETQYF
clone size: -
J gene: TRBJ2-5
V gene: TRBV4-1
D gene: TRBD2

CDR3 DNA: TGTGCCAGCAGTTCCTCAGGGGGCACCACTGAAGCTTTCTTT
CDR3 protein: CASSSSGGTTEAFF
clone size: -
J gene: TRBJ1-1
V gene: TRBV6-4
D gene: TRBD1

CDR3 DNA: TGTGCCAGCAGTTACCCCCTTATCCTGTTCAACACCGGGGAGCTGTTTTTT
CDR3 protein: CASSYPLILFNTGELFF
clone size: -
J gene: TRBJ2-2
V gene: TRBV6-6
D gene: -

CDR3 DNA: TGTGCCAGCAGTGAATACAAGGGTCCAGAAAAACTGTTTTTT
CDR3 protein: CASSEYKGPEKLFF
clone size: -
J gene: TRBJ1-4
V gene: TRBV25-1
D gene: -

CDR3 DNA: TGTGCCAGCAGTTTAAACGAATCACCCCTCCACTTT
CDR3 protein: CASSLNESPLHF
clone size: -
J gene: TRBJ1-6
V gene: TRBV12-3/TRBV12-4
D gene: -

CDR3 DNA: TGTGGCAGCATTGCGAGGGGGGGAAAGTACAATGAGCAGTTCTTC
CDR3 protein: CGSIARGGKYNEQFF
clone size: -
J gene: TRBJ2-1
V gene: TRBV6-5
D gene: -

CDR3 DNA: TGTGCCAGCAGATGGAGGCGGGAGCGGTCCTACAATGAGCAGTTCTTC
CDR3 protein: CASRWRRERSYNEQFF
clone size: once
J gene: TRBJ2-1
V gene: TRBV13
D gene: TRBD2

CDR3 DNA: TGTGCCAGCGGATTGCGGCCTACTGAAGCTTTCTTT
CDR3 protein: CASGLRPTEAFF
clone size: -
J gene: TRBJ1-1
V gene: TRBV6-2/TRBV6-3
D gene: -

CDR3 DNA: TGTGCCAGTAGTGAATTTGGGGGATACGAGCAGTACTTC
CDR3 protein: CASSEFGGYEQYF
clone size: -
J gene: TRBJ2-7
V gene: TRBV6-1
D gene: -

CDR3 DNA: TGTGCCAGCAGCCACGGGACAGGGACCTACGAGCAGTACTTC
CDR3 protein: CASSHGTGTYEQYF
clone size: -
J gene: TRBJ2-7
V gene: TRBV7-9
D gene: TRBD1

CDR3 DNA: TGTGCCAGCAGTTTAGTCGGGAGCTCCTACGAGCAGTACTTC
CDR3 protein: CASSLVGSSYEQYF
clone size: -
J gene: TRBJ2-7
V gene: TRBV12-3/TRBV12-4
D gene: -

CDR3 DNA: TGTGCCAGCGCAGAGCTGGCCTCTGGAAACACCATATATTTT
CDR3 protein: CASAELASGNTIYF
clone size: -
J gene: TRBJ1-3
V gene: TRBV6-6
D gene: -

CDR3 DNA: TGTGCCATCAGTGAGTCTGACAGGGACAATGGCTACACCTTC
CDR3 protein: CAISESDRDNGYTF
clone size: few
J gene: TRBJ1-2
V gene: TRBV10-3
D gene: TRBD1

CDR3 DNA: TGTGTCAGCAGTCTACCTAGTGGAGACACTGAAGCTTTCTTT
CDR3 protein: CVSSLPSGDTEAFF
clone size: -
J gene: TRBJ1-1
V gene: TRBV6-6
D gene: -

CDR3 DNA: TGCAGTGCTAGAGACGCCGGCCCGATCTCCTACAATGAGCAGTTCTTC
CDR3 protein: CSARDAGPISYNEQFF
clone size: -
J gene: TRBJ2-1
V gene: TRBV20-1
D gene: -

CDR3 DNA: TGTGCCTCCGGAGACCCCGGATCCACAGATACGCAGTATTTT
CDR3 protein: CASGDPGSTDTQYF
clone size: -
J gene: TRBJ2-3
V gene: TRBV28
D gene: -

CDR3 DNA: TGTGCCAGCAGCTATCGTACAGTGACCTACGAGCAGTACTTC
CDR3 protein: CASSYRTVTYEQYF
clone size: few
J gene: TRBJ2-7
V gene: TRBV5-5
D gene: -

CDR3 DNA: TGTGCCAGCTGTCTCACAGGGTTCCTCTCTGGGGCCAACGTCCTGACTTTT
CDR3 protein: CASCLTGFLSGANVLTF
clone size: -
J gene: TRBJ2-6
V gene: TRBV6-5
D gene: -

CDR3 DNA: TGTGCCAGCAGTTACCAAGTGGGAGGGCCTGAGGGTGAGCAGTTCTTC
CDR3 protein: CASSYQVGGPEGEQFF
clone size: few
J gene: TRBJ2-1
V gene: TRBV6-5
D gene: TRBD2

CDR3 DNA: TGTGCCAGCAGCTTGGTACGGGCGCCGGGACTAGCGGGAGGTATTGAGCAGTTCTTC
CDR3 protein: CASSLVRAPGLAGGIEQFF
clone size: few
J gene: TRBJ2-1
V gene: TRBV5-6
D gene: TRBD2

CDR3 DNA: TGTGCCAGCAGTTGGAGCGGCGGCGAGCAGTACTTC
CDR3 protein: CASSWSGGEQYF
clone size: -
J gene: TRBJ2-7
V gene: TRBV12-3/TRBV12-4
D gene: -

CDR3 DNA: TGTGCCAGCAGTTACGGACCGGTTAGCGAGGCAGGGGAGCAGTTCTTC
CDR3 protein: CASSYGPVSEAGEQFF
clone size: -
J gene: TRBJ2-1
V gene: TRBV6-5
D gene: -

CDR3 DNA: TGCAGCGTTGGGGGGGGCCCGGCTTCACTTTACGAGCAGTACTTC
CDR3 protein: CSVGGGPASLYEQYF
clone size: -
J gene: TRBJ2-7
V gene: TRBV29-1
D gene: -

CDR3 DNA: TGTGCCTGGAGAGCTTGGGGGACTAGCTCCAATGAGCAGTTCTTC
CDR3 protein: CAWRAWGTSSNEQFF
clone size: few
J gene: TRBJ2-1
V gene: TRBV30
D gene: TRBD2

CDR3 DNA: TGTGCCATTTCCGCTGGGACAGACAATGAGCAGTTCTTC
CDR3 protein: CAISAGTDNEQFF
clone size: few
J gene: TRBJ2-1
V gene: TRBV10-3
D gene: TRBD1

CDR3 DNA: TGCAGCGTTGGGGAATTAGCGGGTCAGGTTCGGGAGCAGTACTTC
CDR3 protein: CSVGELAGQVREQYF
clone size: once
J gene: TRBJ2-7
V gene: TRBV29-1
D gene: TRBD2

CDR3 DNA: TGTGCCTGCAGTGGTCCCGCCAGCTATAATTCACCCCTCCACTTT
CDR3 protein: CACSGPASYNSPLHF
clone size: -
J gene: TRBJ1-6
V gene: TRBV6-1
D gene: -

CDR3 DNA: TGCGCCAGCAGCCAGCAGGGAGGTGGCAATCAGCCCCAGCTTTTC
CDR3 protein: CASSQQGGGNQPQLF
clone size: -
J gene: TRBJ1-5
V gene: TRBV4-1
D gene: -

CDR3 DNA: TGCAGCTCATACCCCCTTGTAGGGGGGTATAGCACAGATACGCAGTATTTT
CDR3 protein: CSSYPLVGGYSTDTQYF
clone size: -
J gene: TRBJ2-3
V gene: TRBV29-1
D gene: -

CDR3 DNA: TGTGCCAGCAGTCTCGGGGCAGGGGGTCCCTACGAGCAGTACTTC
CDR3 protein: CASSLGAGGPYEQYF
clone size: -
J gene: TRBJ2-7
V gene: TRBV12-3/TRBV12-4
D gene: TRBD1

CDR3 DNA: TGTGCCAGCAGCGAGGATCCTAGGGGACCGGGACAGAACTCCTACAATGAGCAGTTCTTC
CDR3 protein: CASSEDPRGPGQNSYNEQFF
clone size: -
J gene: TRBJ2-1
V gene: TRBV11-3
D gene: TRBD1

CDR3 DNA: TGCAGCGGGGGGACTCGTTACGGCGAGCAGTACTTC
CDR3 protein: CSGGTRYGEQYF
clone size: many
J gene: TRBJ2-7
V gene: TRBV29-1
D gene: -

CDR3 DNA: TGTGCCAGCAGGGATTCCCCGGGGGGGCAGCCCCAGCATTTT
CDR3 protein: CASRDSPGGQPQHF
clone size: few
J gene: TRBJ1-5
V gene: TRBV6-2/TRBV6-3
D gene: -

CDR3 DNA: TGTGCCAGCAGCTTAGAAGAAGAAGATACGCAATATTTT
CDR3 protein: CASSLEEEDTQYF
clone size: once
J gene: TRBJ2-3
V gene: TRBV11-2
D gene: -

CDR3 DNA: TGCGCCAGCAGCCAGGTGGAGTCTCGGACCGGGGAGCTGTTTTTT
CDR3 protein: CASSQVESRTGELFF
clone size: few
J gene: TRBJ2-2
V gene: TRBV4-1
D gene: -

CDR3 DNA: TGTGCCAGCAGCCCTAGACTAGCCGACACCGGGGAGCTGTTTTTT
CDR3 protein: CASSPRLADTGELFF
clone size: many
J gene: TRBJ2-2
V gene: TRBV11-3
D gene: TRBD2

CDR3 DNA: TGCAGCGTTGACGGGACAGTGCCTGGTTACACCTTC
CDR3 protein: CSVDGTVPGYTF
clone size: -
J gene: TRBJ1-2
V gene: TRBV29-1
D gene: TRBD1

CDR3 DNA: TGTGCCATCAGCCCCGGGACAGAATATAATTCACCCCTCCACTTT
CDR3 protein: CAISPGTEYNSPLHF
clone size: -
J gene: TRBJ1-6
V gene: TRBV10-3
D gene: TRBD1

CDR3 DNA: TGCGCCAGCATGGCGGGGGGCGCCGCCTACAATGAGCAGTTCTTC
CDR3 protein: CASMAGGAAYNEQFF
clone size: once
J gene: TRBJ2-1
V gene: TRBV5-1
D gene: TRBD2

CDR3 DNA: TGTGCCAGTAACTTAGTTGGGAGCGAGCAGTACTTC
CDR3 protein: CASNLVGSEQYF
clone size: once
J gene: TRBJ2-7
V gene: TRBV11-1
D gene: -

CDR3 DNA: TGTGCGAGCAGTTTATCCGGCCAGGGCACCGGGGAGCTATTTTTT
CDR3 protein: CASSLSGQGTGELFF
clone size: -
J gene: TRBJ2-2
V gene: TRBV13
D gene: -

CDR3 DNA: TGTGCCAGCAGCAAAGAAGGAGCGGGACTATATGAAGAGACCCAGTACTTC
CDR3 protein: CASSKEGAGLYEETQYF
clone size: -
J gene: TRBJ2-5
V gene: TRBV21-1
D gene: -

CDR3 DNA: TGTGCCATCATTCAAAAACAAGTGGAGGAAGAGACCCAGTACTTC
CDR3 protein: CAIIQKQVEEETQYF
clone size: -
J gene: TRBJ2-5
V gene: TRBV10-3
D gene: -

CDR3 DNA: TGCGCCAGCAGCTTGGCCGGGCAGAGGCACACTGAAGCTTTCTTT
CDR3 protein: CASSLAGQRHTEAFF
clone size: -
J gene: TRBJ1-1
V gene: TRBV5-1
D gene: -

CDR3 DNA: TGTGCCCCCCTAGCTGGAGGCAACGGGGAGCTGTTTTTT
CDR3 protein: CAPLAGGNGELFF
clone size: -
J gene: TRBJ2-2
V gene: TRBV12-3/TRBV12-4
D gene: -